This T cell receptor (beta chain) was identified in a study of neurological immune-mediated disorders. TCRdb re-analysed the 5' RACE reads in MiXCR, keeping a single row per CDR3 protein. The sample lists around 67,000 distinct CDR3 sequences, 4% to 6% occurring once. This clonotype was observed at least ten times. The TCR comes from a man aged 18 to 30 with multiple sclerosis. The sequencing sample was made of PBMCs.

Here the CDR3 DNA reads TGCGCCAGCAGCCCAGGACTAGCGCCTGGTAATGAGCAGTTCTTC. Its translation is CASSPGLAPGNEQFF. The chain combines TRBV5-1 with TRBJ2-1, with TRBD2 identical over 9 bases. The CDR3 is made up of 15 amino acids. With 4 bases clipped from V and 7 bases from J, the junction kept 9 bases outside the gene matches. Germline CDR1 reads SGHRS; CDR2 reads YFSETQ.